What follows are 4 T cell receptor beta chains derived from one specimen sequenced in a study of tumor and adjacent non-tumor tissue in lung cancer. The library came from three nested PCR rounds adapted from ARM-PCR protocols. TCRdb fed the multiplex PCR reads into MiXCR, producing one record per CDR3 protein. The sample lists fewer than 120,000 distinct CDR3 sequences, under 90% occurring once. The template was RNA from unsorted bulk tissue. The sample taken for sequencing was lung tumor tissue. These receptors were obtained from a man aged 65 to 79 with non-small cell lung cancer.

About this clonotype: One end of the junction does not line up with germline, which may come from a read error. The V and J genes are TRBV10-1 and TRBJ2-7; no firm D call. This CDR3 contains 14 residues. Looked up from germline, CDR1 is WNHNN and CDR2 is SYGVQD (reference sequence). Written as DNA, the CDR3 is TGCGCTAGCAGTGGACCCACGTTCCCATACCAGCAGTACTTC. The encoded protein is CASSGPTFPYQQYF.

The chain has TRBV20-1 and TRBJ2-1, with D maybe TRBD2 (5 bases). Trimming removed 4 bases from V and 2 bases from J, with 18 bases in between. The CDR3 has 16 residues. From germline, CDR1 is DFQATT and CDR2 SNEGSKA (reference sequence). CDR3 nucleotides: TGCAGTGCTAAAGGTGCTCAGGCGGGCCCCTACAATGAGCAGTTCTTC. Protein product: CSAKGAQAGPYNEQFF.

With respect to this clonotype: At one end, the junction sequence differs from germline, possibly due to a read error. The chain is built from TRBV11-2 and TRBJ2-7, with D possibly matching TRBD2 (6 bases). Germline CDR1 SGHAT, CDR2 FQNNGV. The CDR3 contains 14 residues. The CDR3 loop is CASSLVAGTYVQYF. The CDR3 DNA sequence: TGTGCTAGTAGCTTAGTTGCGGGGACCTACGTGCAGTACTTC.

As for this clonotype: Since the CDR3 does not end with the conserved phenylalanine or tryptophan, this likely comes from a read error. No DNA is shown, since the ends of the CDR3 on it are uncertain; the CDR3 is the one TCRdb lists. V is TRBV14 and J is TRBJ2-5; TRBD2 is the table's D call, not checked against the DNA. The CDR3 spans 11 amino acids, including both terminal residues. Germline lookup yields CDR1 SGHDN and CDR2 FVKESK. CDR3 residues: CASNPAGTHYI.